The 28 T cell receptor beta chains given below trace back to one sample, sequenced in a study of shared clonotypes between healthy human individuals. Sequenced by immunoSEQ multiplex PCR; TCRdb stores in-frame clones only, minus some. Counted here are about 2.4 million clones, over 85% occurring once; the ten biggest clones make up around 0.37%. The sequenced sample consisted of naive CD4+ T cells from PBMCs. Subset noted: CD45RA+ positively selected. These receptors all come from a man younger than 35 in good health. Some clones in this sample may be carry-over from other donors' samples.

The chain uses TRBV7-2 and TRBJ2-1; no definite D call. V lost 0 bases to trimming and J lost 0 bases, with 6 bases between them. Germline lookup yields CDR1 SGHTA and CDR2 FQGNSA. This CDR3 has 15 residues. The CDR3, as DNA: TGTGCCAGCAGCTTAGCACAGAGCTCCTACAATGAGCAGTTCTTC. Protein sequence: CASSLAQSSYNEQFF.

V usage is TRBV28 and J usage is TRBJ2-7; D gene ambiguous. In germline, CDR1 is MDHEN, CDR2 SYDVKM. Trimming took off 3 bases at V and 3 bases at J, with 12 bases between the two ends. The CDR3 spans 14 residues. The CDR3 nucleotides read TGTGCCAGCAGTTTGCGTGGAATGCGCTACGAGCAGTACTTC. The encoded protein is CASSLRGMRYEQYF.

The chain links TRBV5-1 to TRBJ2-6, with 7 bases that match TRBD1. J gave up 0 bases and V 4 bases, and 10 bases lay outside the gene matches. Germline V lookup: CDR1 SGHRS, CDR2 YFSETQ. The CDR3 loop spans 18 amino acids. This CDR3 reads CASSQFDRVNSGANVLTF. CDR3 nucleotide sequence: TGCGCCAGCAGCCAATTCGACAGGGTAAACTCTGGGGCCAACGTCCTGACTTTC.

This clone turned up a few times. V usage is TRBV5-5 and J usage is TRBJ2-1; D is unclear. The CDR3 is 11 residues long. V was trimmed by 4 bases and J by 5 bases, leaving 4 bases between them. Germline loops: CDR1 SGHKS, CDR2 YYEKEE (reference sequence). In nucleotides, the CDR3 is TGTGCCAGCAGCGGGAACAATGAGCAGTTCTTC. It translates to CASSGNNEQFF.

As for this clone: The same CDR3 arises from other DNA sequences in this sample as well. This chain joins TRBV5-1 and TRBJ2-7, with no clear D. Germline V gene lookup returns CDR1 SGHRS and CDR2 YFSETQ. This CDR3 contains 12 residues. Trimming took 4 bases from V and 0 from J, leaving 5 bases between them. This CDR3 reads CASSPGSYEQYF. CDR3 nucleotide sequence: TGCGCCAGCAGCCCTGGCTCCTACGAGCAGTACTTC.

This chain's CDR3 is CASRQREVEETQYF. CDR3 DNA sequence: TGTGCCAGCAGACAGCGGGAGGTCGAAGAGACCCAGTACTTC. The V gene is TRBV2, the J gene TRBJ2-5; 9 bases match TRBD2. Germline CDR1 and CDR2: SNHLY and FYNNEI. With 6 bases clipped from V and 3 bases from J, the junction kept 5 bases outside the gene matches. The CDR3 is 14 amino acids.

The chain recombines TRBV27 with TRBJ2-3; 10 bases are shared with TRBD2. This CDR3 has 16 residues. Germline V lookup: CDR1 MNHEY, CDR2 SMNVEV (reference sequence). The V and J ends lost 5 bases and 2 bases, in that order; junction bases with no gene match: 7. The CDR3 nucleotides are TGTGCCAGCAGTGCAGTTAGCGGGAGGTACACAGATACGCAGTATTTT. Its translation: CASSAVSGRYTDTQYF.

The chain joins TRBV2 to TRBJ2-7; weak D call: TRBD2 (5 bases). This CDR3 region has 13 residues. Trimming shortened V by 4 bases and J by 9 bases, and 16 bases separated the two germline ends. CDR1 is SNHLY and CDR2 is FYNNEI in the germline V gene. In DNA form, the CDR3 reads TGTGCCAGCAGTGTAGAGTACTACGAGGGGCAGTACTTC. Protein product: CASSVEYYEGQYF.

This clone was counted a few times. This chain connects TRBV7-9 to TRBJ1-1; possible D gene TRBD1, 6 bases. This CDR3 spans 14 amino acids. Germline loops: CDR1 SEHNR, CDR2 FQNEAQ (reference sequence). The V end was cut by 3 bases, the J end by 3 bases, with 11 bases between. CDR3 DNA sequence: TGTGCCAGCAGCTTTTACAGGGAGCACACTGAAGCTTTCTTT. Residues: CASSFYREHTEAFF.

This chain uses TRBV18 with TRBJ1-3, with TRBD1 matching 7 bases. Germline CDR1 reads KGHSH; CDR2 reads LQKENI. The junction had 17 bases not matched to a gene; V was cut back by 5 bases and J by 4 bases. The CDR3 extends over 18 amino acids. The CDR3 loop reads CASSSPGQSPPLGNTIYF. The CDR3 DNA follows: TGTGCCAGCTCATCTCCGGGACAGTCGCCCCCCCTCGGAAACACCATATATTTT.

This clone was counted once. The chain carries TRBV5-1 and TRBJ2-1; D is uncertain. The CDR3 loop spans 15 amino acids. The germline V gene has CDR1 SGHRS and CDR2 YFSETQ. Trimming removed 4 bases at V and 0 bases at J, with 11 bases between. The CDR3 spells CASSQFESSYNEQFF. The CDR3 DNA reads TGCGCCAGCAGCCAATTTGAGAGCTCCTACAATGAGCAGTTCTTC. Full variable domain (missing parts from reference TRBV5-1 and TRBJ2-1): KAGVTQTPRYLIKTRGQQVTLSCSPISGHRSVSWYQQTPGQGLQFLFEYFSETQRNKGNFPGRFSGRQFSNSRSEMNVSTLELGDSALYLCASSQFESSYNEQFFGPGTRLTVL.

This chain links TRBV2 with TRBJ2-3, with TRBD2 as a possible D gene (6 bases). This CDR3 is 17 amino acids long. Germline lookup yields CDR1 SNHLY and CDR2 FYNNEI. V dropped 2 bases and J dropped 3 bases, with 18 bases sitting between them. The CDR3 reads CASSEWGGERVTDTQYF. The DNA of the CDR3 is TGTGCCAGCAGTGAATGGGGAGGCGAAAGAGTTACAGATACGCAGTATTTT.

The chain joins TRBV5-1 to TRBJ2-5; 7 bases match TRBD2. This CDR3 has 15 amino acids. Trimming cost V 6 bases and J 1 base; bases outside gene matches: 9. Per germline, CDR1 SGHRS and CDR2 YFSETQ. CDR3 in amino acids: CASNVGGSAQETQYF. DNA of the CDR3: TGCGCCAGCAACGTGGGGGGGAGTGCCCAAGAGACCCAGTACTTC. Full variable domain (remainder filled in from reference TRBV5-1 and TRBJ2-5): KAGVTQTPRYLIKTRGQQVTLSCSPISGHRSVSWYQQTPGQGLQFLFEYFSETQRNKGNFPGRFSGRQFSNSRSEMNVSTLELGDSALYLCASNVGGSAQETQYFGPGTRLLVL.

The V and J genes are TRBV11-2 and TRBJ2-7; D remains unclear. The ends were cut back, 5 bases at V and 2 bases at J, with 16 bases in the middle. Germline CDR1 SGHAT, CDR2 FQNNGV. The CDR3 has 15 amino acids. The CDR3 spells CASSPQLGVAYEQYF. Written as DNA, the CDR3 is TGTGCCAGCAGCCCCCAACTTGGGGTAGCCTACGAGCAGTACTTC.

The CDR3 reads CASRFFGQGKNTGELFF. The CDR3 bases are TGTGCCAGTAGATTCTTTGGACAGGGGAAGAACACCGGGGAGCTGTTTTTT. This chain links TRBV19 with TRBJ2-2; 9 bases fit TRBD1. Trimming at V came to 6 bases and at J to 1 base, leaving 9 bases not matched to a gene. The CDR3 consists of 17 residues. CDR1 and CDR2 from the germline V gene are LNHDA and SQIVND (reference sequence).

Comments on this clone: In the same sample, other DNA sequences code for this CDR3. The V gene is TRBV28, the J gene TRBJ1-5; TRBD1 matches at 7 bases. This CDR3 contains 15 residues. Per germline, CDR1 MDHEN and CDR2 SYDVKM. The V segment lost 5 bases and the J segment 4 bases; nucleotides outside the gene matches: 8. The CDR3 DNA sequence: TGTGCCAGCAGTCTTCTTTCAGGGGGGAATCAGCCCCAGCATTTT. The encoded protein is CASSLLSGGNQPQHF.

The chain has TRBV18 and TRBJ2-1; no reliable D call. Looked up from germline, CDR1 is KGHSH and CDR2 is LQKENI. This CDR3 is built from 12 residues. Trimming removed 1 base at V and 9 bases at J, with 7 bases between. The CDR3 DNA reads as TGTGCCAGCTCACCACAGGGCGGTGAGCAGTTCTTC. Encoded protein: CASSPQGGEQFF. The variable domain in full, with the rest retrieved from reference TRBV18 and TRBJ2-1, is NAGVMQNPRHLVRRRGQEARLRCSPMKGHSHVYWYRQLPEEGLKFMVYLQKENIIDESGMPKERFSAEFPKEGPSILRIQQVVRGDSAAYFCASSPQGGEQFFGPGTRLTVL.

This chain links TRBV5-1 with TRBJ2-1; 12 nucleotides line up with TRBD1. CDR1 is SGHRS, CDR2 YFSETQ, per germline. This CDR3 has 16 amino acids. V shed 4 bases, J shed 9 bases, and the junction held 11 bases outside the gene matches. The CDR3 reads CASSLQPGQGAGEQFF. The CDR3 DNA reads TGCGCCAGCAGCCTACAACCGGGACAGGGGGCAGGTGAGCAGTTCTTC.

The chain carries TRBV28 and TRBJ2-7; 10 bases map to TRBD2. This CDR3 is 14 amino acids long. After removal of 2 bases from V and 4 bases from J, the junction contained 2 bases not matched to a gene. Looked up from germline, CDR1 is MDHEN and CDR2 is SYDVKM. The CDR3 loop reads CASSLLAGEYEQYF. CDR3 nucleotides: TGTGCCAGCAGTTTACTAGCGGGGGAGTACGAGCAGTACTTC.

The chain joins TRBV23-1 to TRBJ2-6; D uncertain. TRBV23-1 is recorded as an ORF, its role being uncertain. Trimming removed 6 bases at V and 0 bases at J, with 9 bases between. The CDR3 is made up of 15 amino acids. The CDR3 loop is CASSIFLSGANVLTF. CDR3 DNA sequence: TGCGCCAGCAGCATCTTCCTCTCTGGGGCCAACGTCCTGACTTTC.

The table lists this clone with a count of one. The chain recombines TRBV19 with TRBJ1-2; D not resolved. The CDR3 is 15 residues long. Germline V gene lookup returns CDR1 LNHDA and CDR2 SQIVND (reference sequence). Trimming took off 6 bases at V and 4 bases at J, with 18 bases between the two ends. CDR3 in amino acids: CASRTEATMGYGYTF. CDR3 DNA sequence: TGTGCCAGTAGGACCGAGGCCACAATGGGCTATGGCTACACCTTC.

Comment on this clone: At the DNA level, this CDR3 is encoded by other sequences in the same sample as well. The genes are TRBV28 and TRBJ2-5; 11 nucleotides agree with TRBD2. The junction had 6 bases not matched to a gene; V was cut back by 4 bases and J by 5 bases. This CDR3 is built from 15 residues. Per germline, CDR1 MDHEN and CDR2 SYDVKM. The CDR3 DNA is TGTGCCAGCAGTTCTCTAGCGGGAGGACGGGAGACCCAGTACTTC. This translates into CASSSLAGGRETQYF.

The V call is TRBV4-1, the J call TRBJ2-7; D gene uncertain. CDR3 length: 14 residues. Trimming removed 1 base from V and 0 bases from J, with 7 bases in between. Per the germline V gene, CDR1 is MGHRA and CDR2 is YSYEKL. This CDR3 is CASSQGWSSYEQYF. CDR3 DNA sequence: TGCGCCAGCAGCCAAGGGTGGAGCTCCTACGAGCAGTACTTC.

Of note for this clone: The same CDR3 arises from other DNA sequences in this sample as well. The chain combines TRBV9 with TRBJ2-7; D remains unclear. The CDR3 length is 13 residues. V dropped 0 bases and J dropped 3 bases, with 7 bases sitting between them. Germline V lookup: CDR1 SGDLS, CDR2 YYNGEE. The CDR3 protein is CASSVGQDYEQYF. The DNA for the CDR3 is TGTGCCAGCAGCGTAGGGCAGGACTACGAGCAGTACTTC.

V is TRBV28 and J is TRBJ2-1, with TRBD2 matching over 10 bases. This CDR3 region has 14 residues. Germline trimming cut 10 bases from V and 4 bases from J; bases unmatched to any gene: 7. Germline V CDR1 and CDR2: MDHEN, SYDVKM. CDR3 bases: TGTGCCACCGAAGGACTAGCGGATTACAATGAGCAGTTCTTC. This encodes CATEGLADYNEQFF.

The chain carries TRBV5-1 and TRBJ1-3, with unresolved D. Trimming removed 2 bases from V and 0 bases from J, with 9 bases in between. CDR3 length: 15 residues. In germline, CDR1 is SGHRS, CDR2 YFSETQ. This CDR3 is CASSFEGSSGNTIYF. CDR3 coding DNA: TGCGCCAGCAGCTTTGAGGGTAGCTCTGGAAACACCATATATTTT.

The gene calls are TRBV18 and TRBJ2-3; no clear D. Trimming stripped 3 bases from V and 2 bases from J, with 6 bases between. CDR1 is KGHSH and CDR2 is LQKENI in the germline V gene. The CDR3 is 13 residues long. CDR3 nucleotide sequence: TGTGCCAGCTCACCTATGACCACAGATACGCAGTATTTT. Translated: CASSPMTTDTQYF.

The sample holds one count of this clone. The chain is built from TRBV14 and TRBJ2-7; D is undetermined. Germline loops: CDR1 SGHDN, CDR2 FVKESK. This CDR3 comprises 16 residues. The V and J ends lost 0 bases and 2 bases respectively, with 14 bases between them. The CDR3 nucleotides are TGTGCCAGCAGCCAAGATCAAAGGGTACTAACCTACGAGCAGTACTTC. Its protein product is CASSQDQRVLTYEQYF.